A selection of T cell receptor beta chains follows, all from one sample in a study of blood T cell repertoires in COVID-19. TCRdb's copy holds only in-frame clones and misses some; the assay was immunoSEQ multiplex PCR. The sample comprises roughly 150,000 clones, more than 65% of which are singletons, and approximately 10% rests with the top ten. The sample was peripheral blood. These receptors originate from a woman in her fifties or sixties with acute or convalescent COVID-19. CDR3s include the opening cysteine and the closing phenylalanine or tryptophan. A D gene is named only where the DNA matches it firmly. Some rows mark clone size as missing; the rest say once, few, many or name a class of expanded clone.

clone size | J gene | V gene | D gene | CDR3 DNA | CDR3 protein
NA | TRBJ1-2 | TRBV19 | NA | TGTGCCAGTAGTATAAGGGTGTCGCGGGCGCTGAGTCGGGATGATGGCTACACCTTC | CASSIRVSRALSRDDGYTF
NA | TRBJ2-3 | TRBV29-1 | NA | TGCAGCGTTGAGGGTCGCGACAGTCCGGAAACAGATACGCAGTATTTT | CSVEGRDSPETDTQYF
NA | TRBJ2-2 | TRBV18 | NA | TGTGCCAGCTCACTCGGACAGCCCGGAAGCACCGGGGAGCTGTTTTTT | CASSLGQPGSTGELFF
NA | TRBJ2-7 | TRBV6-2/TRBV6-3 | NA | TGTGCCAGCAGTAAACCCTGGGGCGTCTCCTACGAGCAGTACTTC | CASSKPWGVSYEQYF
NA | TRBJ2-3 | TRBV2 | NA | TGTGCCAGCAGTGAAATCTCGGGGACAACTTACACAGATACGCAGTATTTT | CASSEISGTTYTDTQYF
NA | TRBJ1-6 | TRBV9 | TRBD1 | TGTGCCAGCAGCGTAGAGGACAGGGGTGATTCACCCCTCCACTTT | CASSVEDRGDSPLHF
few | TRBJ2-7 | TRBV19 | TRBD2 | TGTGCCAGTAGCCAACGATCTAGCGGGTACCGACCCTACGAGCAGTACTTC | CASSQRSSGYRPYEQYF
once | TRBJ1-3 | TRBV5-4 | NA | TGTGCCAGCAGCTTGGAATTATCTGGAAACACCATATATTTT | CASSLELSGNTIYF
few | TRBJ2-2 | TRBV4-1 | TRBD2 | TGCGCCAGCAGCCAAGGAAGAGGGACTAGCGCCGGGGAGCTGTTTTTT | CASSQGRGTSAGELFF
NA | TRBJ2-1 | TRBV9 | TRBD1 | TGTGCCAGCAGCCCTCGGACAGGGGACAATGAGCAGTTCTTC | CASSPRTGDNEQFF
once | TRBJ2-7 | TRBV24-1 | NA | TGTGCCACCAGTGAGCGTGGACAGACTGGGGGCGAGCAGTACTTC | CATSERGQTGGEQYF
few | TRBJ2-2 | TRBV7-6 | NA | TGTGCCAGCAGCTTAGTTCGGCGGGGCCCAAACACCGGGGAGCTGTTTTTT | CASSLVRRGPNTGELFF
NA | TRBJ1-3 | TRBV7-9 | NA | TGTGCCAGCAGCTTCGGGACACCCGGCTCTGGAAACACCATATATTTT | CASSFGTPGSGNTIYF
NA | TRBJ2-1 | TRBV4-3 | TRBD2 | TGCGCCAGCAGCCAAGATCTTGCGGGAGAGCTGGAGCAGTTCTTC | CASSQDLAGELEQFF
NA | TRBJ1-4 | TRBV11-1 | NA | TGTGCCAGCAGCTTAACTGACAGTCCTAATGAAAAACTGTTTTTT | CASSLTDSPNEKLFF
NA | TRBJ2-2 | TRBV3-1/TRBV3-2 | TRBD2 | TGTGCCAGCAGCCAAGTAAGGGTTCTAGCGGGGGGACGAAAGAAGTCCGGGGAGCTGTTTTTT | CASSQVRVLAGGRKKSGELFF
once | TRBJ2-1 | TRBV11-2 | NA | TGTGCCAGCAGCCTGAGAGGCCCCTACAATGAGCAGTTCTTC | CASSLRGPYNEQFF
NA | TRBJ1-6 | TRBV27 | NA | TGTGCCAGCAGTTTCCAGGGTAATAATTCACCCCTCCACTTT | CASSFQGNNSPLHF
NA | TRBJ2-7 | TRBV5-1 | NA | TGCGCCAGCAGCCGACAGGAACTATTGGGAGAGCAGTACTTC | CASSRQELLGEQYF
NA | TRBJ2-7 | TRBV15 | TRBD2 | TGTGCCACCAGCCGCCGGGGGGGGGAGAGCTCCTACGAGCAGTACTTC | CATSRRGGESSYEQYF
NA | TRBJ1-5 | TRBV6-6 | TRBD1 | TGTGCCAGCAGGCCCACGACAGGGGACAATCAGCCCCAGCATTTT | CASRPTTGDNQPQHF